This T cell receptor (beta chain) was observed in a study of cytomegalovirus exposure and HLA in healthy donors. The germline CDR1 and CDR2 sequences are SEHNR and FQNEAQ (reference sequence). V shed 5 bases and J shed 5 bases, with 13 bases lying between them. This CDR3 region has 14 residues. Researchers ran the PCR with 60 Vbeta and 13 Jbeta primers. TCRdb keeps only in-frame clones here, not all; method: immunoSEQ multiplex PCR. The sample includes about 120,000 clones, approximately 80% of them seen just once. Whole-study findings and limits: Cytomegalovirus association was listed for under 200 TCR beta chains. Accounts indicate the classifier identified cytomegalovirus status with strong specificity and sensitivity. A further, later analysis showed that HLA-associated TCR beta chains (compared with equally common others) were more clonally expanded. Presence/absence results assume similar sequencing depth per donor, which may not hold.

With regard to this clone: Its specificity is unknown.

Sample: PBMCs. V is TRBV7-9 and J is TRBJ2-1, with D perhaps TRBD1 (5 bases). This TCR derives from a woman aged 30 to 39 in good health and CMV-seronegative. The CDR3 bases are TGTGCCAGCAGCCCACAGAGGACACACAATGAGCAGTTCTTC. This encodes CASSPQRTHNEQFF.